What follows is one TCR beta chain and its context. Its antigen is still unknown. Trimming removed 2 bases from V and 5 bases from J, with 4 bases in between. The CDR3 length is 12 residues. Germline V CDR1 and CDR2: SGHVS, FQNEAQ. This entry is derived from a study of T-cell memory formation after mild COVID-19. About the study: TCR clusters showed largely donor specificity.

TCRdb reprocessed the 5' RACE reads via MiXCR and lists one record per CDR3 protein. The sample includes 470,000 or so distinct CDR3 sequences, 20% seen only once; the top ten take more than 8%. The study, taken as a whole, reports: Some responding clones appeared in pre-infection memory, suggesting cross-reactive memory joined. For contracting clones, CD4+ ones sat mainly in CM and EM, CD8+ in EMRA.

Sequencing was done on a sample of PBMCs or a T cell subset sorted from them (not recorded which). The chain combines TRBV7-8 with TRBJ2-1; D is unclear. This TCR was recovered from an adult woman who had mild COVID-19 (a few samples of this study predate the infection). Cell type and time point are not known. The CDR3 nucleotides are TGTGCCAGCAGCTTATCAGACAATGAGCAGTTCTTC. Translated: CASSLSDNEQFF.